A single T cell receptor beta chain is shown here with its context. The sample comes from a study of sequential checkpoint blockade in melanoma. In the study overall: After both sequences, patients received maintenance nivolumab. Matched biopsies came pretreatment and at week 13 for approximately 22 patients. DNA from 90 to 100 pretreatment tumor samples underwent TCRβ immunosequencing.

Treatment meaning: randomized to nivolumab then ipilimumab (arm A) or the reverse (arm B). CDR3 length: 15 amino acids. The germline V gene has CDR1 MDHEN and CDR2 SYDVKM. The ends lost 2 bases at V and 7 bases at J; junction bases unmatched: 8. Using immunoSEQ multiplex PCR, the repertoire was profiled, and TCRdb retains in-frame clones only, with some absent. The table has 4,000 to 5,000 clones, over 20% seen once; the top ten hold 7% to 10%. Source: tumor tissue (inferred from file names), taken from a patient given nivolumab and ipilimumab in sequence. This sequence originates from a human donor with melanoma. The V and J genes are TRBV28 and TRBJ2-1; 7 bases map to TRBD2. CDR3 bases: TGTGCCAGCAGTTTAACGGGAGGCCCCAGGAATGAGCAGTTCTTC. Protein product: CASSLTGGPRNEQFF.